This T cell receptor (beta chain) was profiled in a study of blood T cell repertoires in COVID-19. The V and J ends lost 7 bases and 8 bases, in that order; junction bases with no gene match: 9. The CDR3 contains 13 residues. Some clones are missing from TCRdb's copy, which holds only in-frame ones; the method was immunoSEQ multiplex PCR. The sample has 200,000 to 250,000 clones, over 80% seen once. The chain is built from TRBV12-3 or TRBV12-4 and TRBJ1-2, with 8 bases identical to TRBD1. Sequencing was carried out using peripheral blood. The TCR was taken from a woman between 25 and 40 years old with COVID-19, enrolled during active disease. The CDR3 region is CASTKDRGWGYTF. The CDR3 DNA sequence: TGTGCCAGCACTAAAGACAGGGGATGGGGCTACACCTTC.